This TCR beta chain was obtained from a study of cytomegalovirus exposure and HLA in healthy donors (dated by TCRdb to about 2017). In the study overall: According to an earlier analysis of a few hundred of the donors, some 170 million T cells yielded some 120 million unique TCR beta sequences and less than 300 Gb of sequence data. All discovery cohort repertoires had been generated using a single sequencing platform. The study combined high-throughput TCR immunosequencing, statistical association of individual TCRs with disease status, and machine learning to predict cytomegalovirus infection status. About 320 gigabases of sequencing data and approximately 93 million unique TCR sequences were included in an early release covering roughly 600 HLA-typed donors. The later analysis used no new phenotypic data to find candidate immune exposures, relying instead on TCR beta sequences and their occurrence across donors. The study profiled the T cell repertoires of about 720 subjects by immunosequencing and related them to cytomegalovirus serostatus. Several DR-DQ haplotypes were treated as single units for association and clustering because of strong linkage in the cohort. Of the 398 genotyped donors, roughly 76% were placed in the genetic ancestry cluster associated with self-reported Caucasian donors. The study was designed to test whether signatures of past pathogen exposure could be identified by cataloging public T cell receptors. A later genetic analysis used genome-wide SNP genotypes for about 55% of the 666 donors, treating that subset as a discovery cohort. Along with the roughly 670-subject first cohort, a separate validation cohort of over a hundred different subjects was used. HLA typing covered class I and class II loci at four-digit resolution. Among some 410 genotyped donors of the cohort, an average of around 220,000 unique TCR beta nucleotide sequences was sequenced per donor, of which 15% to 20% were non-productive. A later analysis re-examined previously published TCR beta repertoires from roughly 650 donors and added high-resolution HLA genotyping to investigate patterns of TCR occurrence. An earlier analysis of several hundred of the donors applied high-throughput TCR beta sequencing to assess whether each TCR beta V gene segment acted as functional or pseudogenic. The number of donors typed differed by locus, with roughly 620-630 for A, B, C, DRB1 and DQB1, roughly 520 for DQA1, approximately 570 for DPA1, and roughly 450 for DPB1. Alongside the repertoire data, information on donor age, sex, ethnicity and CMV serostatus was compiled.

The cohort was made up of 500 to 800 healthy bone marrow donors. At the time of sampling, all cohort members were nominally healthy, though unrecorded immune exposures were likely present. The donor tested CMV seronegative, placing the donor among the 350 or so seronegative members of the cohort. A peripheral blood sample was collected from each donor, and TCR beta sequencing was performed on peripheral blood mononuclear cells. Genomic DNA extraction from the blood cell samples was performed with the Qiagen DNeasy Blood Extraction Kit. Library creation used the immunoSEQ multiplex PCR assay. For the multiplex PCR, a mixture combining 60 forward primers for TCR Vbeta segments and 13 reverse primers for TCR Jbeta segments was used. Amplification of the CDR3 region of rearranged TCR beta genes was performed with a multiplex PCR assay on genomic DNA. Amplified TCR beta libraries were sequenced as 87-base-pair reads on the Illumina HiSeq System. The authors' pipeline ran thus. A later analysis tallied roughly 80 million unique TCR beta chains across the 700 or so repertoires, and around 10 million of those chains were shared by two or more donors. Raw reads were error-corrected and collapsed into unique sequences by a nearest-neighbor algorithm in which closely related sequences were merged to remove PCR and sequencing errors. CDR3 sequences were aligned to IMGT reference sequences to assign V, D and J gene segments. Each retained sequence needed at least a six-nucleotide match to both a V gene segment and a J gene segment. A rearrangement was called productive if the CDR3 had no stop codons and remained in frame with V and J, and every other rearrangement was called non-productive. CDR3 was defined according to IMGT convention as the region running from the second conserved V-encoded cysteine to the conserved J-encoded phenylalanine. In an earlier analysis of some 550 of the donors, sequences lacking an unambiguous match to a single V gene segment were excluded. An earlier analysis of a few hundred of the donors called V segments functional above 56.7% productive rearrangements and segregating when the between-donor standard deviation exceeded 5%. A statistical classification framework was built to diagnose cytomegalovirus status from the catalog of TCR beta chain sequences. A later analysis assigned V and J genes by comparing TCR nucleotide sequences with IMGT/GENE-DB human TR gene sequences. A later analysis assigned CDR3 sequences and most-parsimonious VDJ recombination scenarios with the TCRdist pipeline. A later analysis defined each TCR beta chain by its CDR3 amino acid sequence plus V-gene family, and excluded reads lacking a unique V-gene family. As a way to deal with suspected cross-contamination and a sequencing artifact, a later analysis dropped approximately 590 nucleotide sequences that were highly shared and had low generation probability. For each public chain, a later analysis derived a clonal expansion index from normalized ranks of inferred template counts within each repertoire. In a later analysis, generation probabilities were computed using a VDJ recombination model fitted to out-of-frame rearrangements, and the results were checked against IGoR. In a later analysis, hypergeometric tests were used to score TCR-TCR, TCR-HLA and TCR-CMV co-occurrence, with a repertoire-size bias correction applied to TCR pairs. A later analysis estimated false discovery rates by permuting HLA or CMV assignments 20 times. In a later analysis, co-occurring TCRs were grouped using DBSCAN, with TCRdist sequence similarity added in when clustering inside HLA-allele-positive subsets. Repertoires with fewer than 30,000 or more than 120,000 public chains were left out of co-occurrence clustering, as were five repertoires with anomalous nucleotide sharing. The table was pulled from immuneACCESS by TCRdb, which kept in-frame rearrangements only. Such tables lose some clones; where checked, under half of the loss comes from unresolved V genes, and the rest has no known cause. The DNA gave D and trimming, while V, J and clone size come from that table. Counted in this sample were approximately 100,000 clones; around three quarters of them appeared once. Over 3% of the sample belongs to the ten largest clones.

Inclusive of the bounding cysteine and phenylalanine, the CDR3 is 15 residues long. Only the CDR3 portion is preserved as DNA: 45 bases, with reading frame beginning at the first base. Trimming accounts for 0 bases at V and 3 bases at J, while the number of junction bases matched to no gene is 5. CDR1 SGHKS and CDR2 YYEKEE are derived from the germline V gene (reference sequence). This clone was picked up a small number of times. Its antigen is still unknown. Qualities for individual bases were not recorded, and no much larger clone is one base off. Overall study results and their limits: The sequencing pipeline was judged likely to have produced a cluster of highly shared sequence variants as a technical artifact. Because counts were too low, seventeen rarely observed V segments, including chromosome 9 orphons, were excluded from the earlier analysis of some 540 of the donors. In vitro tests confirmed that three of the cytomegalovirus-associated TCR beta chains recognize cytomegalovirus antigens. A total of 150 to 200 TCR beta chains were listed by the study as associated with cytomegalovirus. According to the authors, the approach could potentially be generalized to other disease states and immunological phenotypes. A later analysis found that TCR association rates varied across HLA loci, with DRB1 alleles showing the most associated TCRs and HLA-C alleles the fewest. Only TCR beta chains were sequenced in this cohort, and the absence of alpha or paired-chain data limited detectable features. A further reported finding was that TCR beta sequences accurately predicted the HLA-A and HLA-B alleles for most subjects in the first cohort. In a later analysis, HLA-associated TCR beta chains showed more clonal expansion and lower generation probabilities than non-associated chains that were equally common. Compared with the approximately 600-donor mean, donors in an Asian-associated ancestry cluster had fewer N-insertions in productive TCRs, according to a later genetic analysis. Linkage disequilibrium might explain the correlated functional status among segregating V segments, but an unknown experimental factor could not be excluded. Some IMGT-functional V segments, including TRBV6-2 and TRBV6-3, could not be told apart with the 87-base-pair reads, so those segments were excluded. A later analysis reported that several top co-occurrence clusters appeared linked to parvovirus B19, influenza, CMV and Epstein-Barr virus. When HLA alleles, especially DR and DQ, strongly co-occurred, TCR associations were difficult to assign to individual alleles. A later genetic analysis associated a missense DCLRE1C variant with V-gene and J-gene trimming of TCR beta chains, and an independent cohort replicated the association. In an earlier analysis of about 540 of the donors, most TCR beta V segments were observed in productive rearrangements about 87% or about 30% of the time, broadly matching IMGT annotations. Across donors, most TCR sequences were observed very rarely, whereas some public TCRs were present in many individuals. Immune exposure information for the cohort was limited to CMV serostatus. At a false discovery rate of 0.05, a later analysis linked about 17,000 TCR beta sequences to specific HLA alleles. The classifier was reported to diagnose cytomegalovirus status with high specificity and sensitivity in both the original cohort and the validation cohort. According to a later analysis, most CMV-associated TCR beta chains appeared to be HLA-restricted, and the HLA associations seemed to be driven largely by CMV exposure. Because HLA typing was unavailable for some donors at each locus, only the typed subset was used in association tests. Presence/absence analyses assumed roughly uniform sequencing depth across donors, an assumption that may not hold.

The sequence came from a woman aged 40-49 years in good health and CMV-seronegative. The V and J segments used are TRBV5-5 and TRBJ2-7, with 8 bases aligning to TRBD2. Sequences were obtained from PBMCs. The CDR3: CASSLGTSRNYEQYF. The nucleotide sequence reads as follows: TGTGCCAGCAGCTTGGGGACTAGCCGGAACTACGAGCAGTACTTC.